The 16 T cell receptor beta chains presented below share a single source sample, sequenced in a study of tumor and adjacent non-tumor tissue in lung cancer. Three rounds of nested PCR, following a modified ARM-PCR protocol, produced the TCRbeta library. TCRdb used MiXCR to reprocess the multiplex PCR reads, holding one entry per CDR3 protein. Among about 110,000 distinct CDR3 sequences listed, roughly two thirds were seen once. This sample's RNA came from whole unsorted tissue. The normal lung tissue was taken more than 3 cm from the tumor edge. The material sequenced was distant non-tumor lung tissue. Receptors originate from a man between 60 and 75 years old with non-small cell lung cancer.

Remarks on this clonotype: A read error may account for a junction end that differs from germline. The V call is TRBV12-3 or TRBV12-4, the J call TRBJ2-1, with 10 bases matching TRBD2. The CDR3 consists of 15 residues. The CDR3 DNA reads as TGTGTCAGCAGCGCGACAGCGGGGGGGTACAATGAGCAGTTTTTC. Its protein is CVSSATAGGYNEQFF.

The J gene is TRBJ2-2, the V gene TRBV6-2 or TRBV6-3; D remains unclear. CDR1 is MNHEY and CDR2 is SVGEGT in the germline V gene. The CDR3 is 14 amino acids. Deletions cut 2 bases from V and 5 bases from J, with 9 bases between. The CDR3 DNA is TGTGCCAGCAGTTACACTCTCGTGACCGGGGAGCTGTTTTTT. This sequence encodes CASSYTLVTGELFF.

On this clonotype: Possible read error: a much larger clone is one base away. The chain recombines TRBV10-2 with TRBJ2-2; 10 nucleotides line up with TRBD1. This CDR3 is 15 amino acids long. Germline loops: CDR1 WSHSY, CDR2 SAAADI. The CDR3 region is CASTDRGPNTGDLFF. The CDR3 nucleotides are TGCGCCAGCACCGACAGGGGGCCAAACACCGGGGATCTGTTTTTT.

In regard to this clonotype: This may be a read error: a much more frequent sequence differs by one nucleotide. The chain is built from TRBV5-4 and TRBJ2-1; D gene uncertain. Germline values: CDR1 SGHNT, CDR2 YYREEE (reference sequence). The CDR3 contains 15 residues. Deletions cut 4 bases from V and 0 bases from J, with 11 bases between. DNA of the CDR3: TGTGCCAGCAGCCCCGTCTGGGGCTCCTACAATGAGCAGTTCTTC. Translation gives CASSPVWGSYNEQFF.

This clonotype was detected many times. CDR3 sequence reads: CSVEVGPAGIEQYF. Written as DNA, the CDR3 is TGCAGCGTTGAAGTAGGCCCGGCCGGGATTGAACAGTACTTC. This chain uses TRBV29-1 with TRBJ2-7; tentatively, D is TRBD2 (5 bases). The CDR3 contains 14 residues. The V end lost 1 base, the J end lost 10 bases, and 20 bases lay between the germline ends. Germline values: CDR1 SQVTM, CDR2 ANQGSEA.

This clonotype appeared a few times. Since the CDR3 does not end with the conserved phenylalanine or tryptophan, this likely comes from a read error. V gene TRBV24-1 combines with J gene TRBJ1-2; D unresolved. The CDR3 loop spans 13 amino acids. Germline V CDR1 and CDR2: KGHDR, SFDVKD. V was trimmed by 3 bases and J by 8 bases, leaving 12 bases between them. The CDR3 region is CATSDSTARGYTY. For the CDR3, the DNA is TGTGCCACCAGTGATAGCACAGCCAGAGGCTACACCTAC.

V usage is TRBV12-3 or TRBV12-4 and J usage is TRBJ1-2, with a tentative D call TRBD1 (6 bases). V gave up 6 bases and J gave up 4 bases, with 15 bases separating them. The CDR3 runs 14 residues. The CDR3 nucleotides read TGTGCCAGCAGATCCTGGACAGTGGCCTATGGCTACACCTTC. This gives the protein CASRSWTVAYGYTF.

This clonotype was seen once. V is TRBV11-2 and J is TRBJ2-7; possibly TRBD1 for D (5 bases). Germline CDR1 reads SGHAT; CDR2 reads FQNNGV. Trimming stripped 9 bases from V and 6 bases from J, with 21 bases between. The CDR3 contains 14 residues. The DNA of the CDR3 is TGTGCCAGTAACTTAGAAGGGGCCAAATCCGAGCAGTACTTC. It translates to CASNLEGAKSEQYF.

The genes are TRBV7-9 and TRBJ2-2; D is perhaps TRBD2 (7 bases). Germline-derived CDR1 and CDR2 are SEHNR and FQNEAQ (reference sequence). The CDR3 covers 17 residues. V lost 7 bases to trimming and J lost 2 bases, with 20 bases between them. This CDR3 reads CASTNWGGALNTGELFF. CDR3 sequence (DNA): TGTGCCAGCACCAACTGGGGGGGGGCCCTCAACACCGGGGAGCTGTTTTTT.

This clonotype has ten or more counts. V usage is TRBV6-2 or TRBV6-3 and J usage is TRBJ2-2, with 10 bases that match TRBD1. The length of the CDR3 is 16 residues. Germline values: CDR1 MNHEY, CDR2 SVGEGT. J gave up 6 bases and V 2 bases, and 6 bases lay outside the gene matches. This CDR3 reads CASSYDRDRGPGELFF. The CDR3 DNA reads TGTGCCAGCAGTTACGACCGGGACAGGGGTCCCGGGGAGCTGTTTTTT.

This chain connects TRBV11-1 to TRBJ2-7; D remains ambiguous. V lost 8 bases and J 0 bases, leaving 23 bases between the germline ends. The germline V gene has CDR1 SGHAT and CDR2 FQDESV (reference sequence). The CDR3 is made up of 17 amino acids. This chain's CDR3 is CASGTRLRGSGSYEQYF. The CDR3, as DNA: TGTGCCAGCGGCACCCGTCTGCGCGGATCCGGCTCCTACGAGCAGTACTTC.

This clonotype was counted a few times. A much larger clone lies a single base off, so this may be a read error. The J gene is TRBJ1-1, the V gene TRBV28; TRBD1 might be the D (5 bases). The CDR3 extends over 12 amino acids. Germline V lookup: CDR1 MDHEN, CDR2 SYDVKM. The CDR3 reads CVSRSGLTEAFF. The CDR3 DNA reads as TGTGTCAGCAGATCAGGGCTCACTGAAGCTTTCTTT. Together with reference TRBV28 and TRBJ1-1, the CDR3 gives the full variable domain: DVKVTQSSRYLVKRTGEKVFLECVQDMDHENMFWYRQDPGLGLRLIYFSYDVKMKEKGDIPEGYSVSREKKERFSLILESASTNQTSMYLCVSRSGLTEAFFGQGTRLTVV.

About this clonotype itself: Germline and junction disagree at one end, which may indicate a read error. The chain links TRBV11-3 to TRBJ1-1; no clear D. The germline CDR1 and CDR2 sequences are SGHNT and YENEEA. The CDR3 is 13 amino acids. CDR3 sequence: CASNKALNAEAFF. The CDR3, as DNA: TGTGCCAGCAACAAGGCATTGAACGCTGAAGCTTTCTTT.

In this sample, this clonotype turned up a few times. The gene calls are TRBV2 and TRBJ2-1; D remains ambiguous. The germline V gene has CDR1 SNHLY and CDR2 FYNNEI. The CDR3 loop spans 12 amino acids. Between the trimmed V and J ends, which lost 6 bases and 8 bases, there was a span of 11 bases. CDR3 sequence: CASRGDGDEQFF. The CDR3 DNA reads TGTGCCAGCAGGGGCGATGGCGATGAGCAGTTCTTC.

As concerns this clonotype: Just one base apart from a much larger clone, this may be a read error. The gene calls are TRBV14 and TRBJ2-1, with D perhaps matching TRBD1 (5 bases). Trimming stripped 0 bases from V and 5 bases from J, with 11 bases between. The CDR3 has 15 residues. In germline, CDR1 is SGHDN, CDR2 FVKESK. The chain's CDR3 is CASSQDMTADNEQFF. The CDR3 DNA reads as TGTGCCAGCAGCCAAGATATGACAGCCGACAATGAGCAGTTCTTC.

On this clonotype: The junction departs from the called germline gene at one end, perhaps through a read error. The chain carries TRBV5-1 and TRBJ1-1; a weak D match, TRBD1 (6 bases). The CDR3 extends over 14 amino acids. CDR1 SGHRS and CDR2 YFSETQ come from the germline V gene. CDR3 loop: CASSLSIRDTEALF. DNA for the CDR3: TGCGCCAGCAGCTTGTCGATAAGGGACACTGAAGCTCTCTTT.